This note documents a single TCR beta chain sequence. The data were produced by immunoSEQ multiplex PCR, yet TCRdb's version contains in-frame clones alone and is incomplete. The table shows approximately 240,000 clones, with around nine tenths occurring only once. The CDR3 has 12 amino acids. V was shortened by 5 bases and J by 5 bases, with 9 bases between the two germline ends. Germline V CDR1 and CDR2: LGHNT, FRNRAP. These data come from a study of blood T cell repertoires in COVID-19. Cohort 3 donors counted as recovered after two negative PCRs, clearance, or resolved symptoms. This receptor was obtained from a woman aged 18-29 years who had recovered from COVID-19. The V gene is TRBV12-5, the J gene TRBJ1-1; D unresolved. The sequenced material came from PBMCs or T cells enriched from blood (not recorded which). The CDR3 DNA sequence: TGTGCTAGTGGTAGTGGAGTGACTGAAGCTTTCTTT. Protein product: CASGSGVTEAFF.